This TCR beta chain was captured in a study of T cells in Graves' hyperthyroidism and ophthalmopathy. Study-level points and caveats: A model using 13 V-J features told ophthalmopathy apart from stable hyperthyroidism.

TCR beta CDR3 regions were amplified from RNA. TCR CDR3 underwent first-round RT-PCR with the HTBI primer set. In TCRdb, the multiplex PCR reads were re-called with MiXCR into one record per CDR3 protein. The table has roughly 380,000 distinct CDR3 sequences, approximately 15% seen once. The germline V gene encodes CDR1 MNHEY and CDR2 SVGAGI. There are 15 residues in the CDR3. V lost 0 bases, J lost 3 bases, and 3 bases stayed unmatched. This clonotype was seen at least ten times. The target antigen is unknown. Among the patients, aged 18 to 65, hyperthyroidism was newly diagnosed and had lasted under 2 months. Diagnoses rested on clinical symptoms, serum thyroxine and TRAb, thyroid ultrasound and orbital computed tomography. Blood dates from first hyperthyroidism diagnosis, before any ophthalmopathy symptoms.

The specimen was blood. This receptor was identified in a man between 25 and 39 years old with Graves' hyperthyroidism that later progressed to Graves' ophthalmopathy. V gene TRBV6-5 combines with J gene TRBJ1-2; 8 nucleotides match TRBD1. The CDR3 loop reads CASSYSVQGDYGYTF. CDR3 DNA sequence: TGTGCCAGCAGTTACTCTGTACAGGGGGACTATGGCTACACCTTC.